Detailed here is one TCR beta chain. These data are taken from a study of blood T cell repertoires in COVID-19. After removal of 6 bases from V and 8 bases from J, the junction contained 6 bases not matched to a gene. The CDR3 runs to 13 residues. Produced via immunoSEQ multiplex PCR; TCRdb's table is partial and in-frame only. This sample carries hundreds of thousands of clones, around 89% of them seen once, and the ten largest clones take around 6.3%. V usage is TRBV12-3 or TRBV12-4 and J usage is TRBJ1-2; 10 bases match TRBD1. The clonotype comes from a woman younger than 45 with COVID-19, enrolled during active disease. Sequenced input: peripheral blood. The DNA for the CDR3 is TGTGCCAGCAGCCCCGGGACAGGGGCAGGCTACACCTTC. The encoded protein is CASSPGTGAGYTF.